This passage covers 30 T cell receptor beta chains from one sample sequenced in a study of blood T cell repertoires in COVID-19. Sequencing was performed with immunoSEQ multiplex PCR; in TCRdb, only in-frame clones are kept and a portion is missing. Among more than 200,000 clones, roughly 84% were seen once, and the ten largest hold under 5.5%. The sequencing input was peripheral blood. The receptor source for this set is a man in his sixties with acute or convalescent COVID-19.

This clone appeared a single time. The rearrangement joins TRBV4-3 to TRBJ2-7; 10 bases align to TRBD1. CDR3 size: 15 residues. V was pared by 2 bases and J by 2 bases, with 3 bases of the junction left unmatched. Per germline, CDR1 LGHNA and CDR2 YSLEER. CDR3 protein: CASSQQGQGTYEQYF. The CDR3 nucleotides are TGCGCCAGCAGCCAACAGGGACAGGGGACCTACGAGCAGTACTTC.

The chain employs TRBV3-1 (or the pseudogene TRBV3-2) and TRBJ2-5; D gene unclear. Trimming pared 4 bases from V and 4 bases from J, leaving 4 bases between. This CDR3 region has 11 residues. Germline loops: CDR1 LGHDT, CDR2 YNNKEL (reference sequence). The CDR3 DNA sequence: TGTGCCAGCAGCCTAGCAGAGACCCAGTACTTC. Protein product: CASSLAETQYF.

This clone is a singleton in its sample. This rearrangement joins TRBV6-2 or TRBV6-3 to TRBJ2-7, with 11 bases lining up with TRBD1. Germline V lookup: CDR1 MNHEY, CDR2 SVGEGT. This CDR3 region has 18 residues. With V trimmed by 2 bases and J by 3 bases, 12 bases remained unmatched. CDR3 DNA: TGTGCCAGCAGTTACGGGGACAGGGGGAGTTCCCTCGACTACGAGCAGTACTTC. Translated, it gives CASSYGDRGSSLDYEQYF.

The V gene is TRBV2, the J gene TRBJ2-7, with D unresolved. CDR3 size: 15 residues. Germline lookup yields CDR1 SNHLY and CDR2 FYNNEI. V was clipped by 7 bases and J by 7 bases, with 23 bases between them. As DNA, the CDR3 is TGTGCCAGCAAACCCGTTTCGCAGGATTCGAGAGAGCAGTACTTC. Encoded protein: CASKPVSQDSREQYF.

The chain recombines TRBV9 with TRBJ2-5; 10 positions agree with TRBD2. Germline-derived CDR1 and CDR2 are SGDLS and YYNGEE. Trimming at V came to 2 bases and at J to 5 bases, leaving 12 bases not matched to a gene. This CDR3 contains 17 residues. The CDR3 is CASSVQPGLATAETQYF. CDR3 nucleotides: TGTGCCAGCAGCGTCCAACCGGGACTAGCGACTGCCGAGACCCAGTACTTC.

The chain links TRBV11-2 to TRBJ2-6, with D tentatively TRBD1 (6 bases). V lost 3 bases and J 1 base, leaving 13 bases between the germline ends. Germline CDR1 is SGHAT and CDR2 is FQNNGV. The CDR3 is 17 amino acids. The CDR3 DNA reads TGTGCCAGCAGCTTCGGGCAGGGGCGTTCTGGGGCCAACGTCCTGACTTTC. Residues: CASSFGQGRSGANVLTF.

The CDR3 spells CASVSGQGDTGELFF. The CDR3 DNA is TGTGCCAGTGTGAGCGGACAGGGAGACACCGGGGAGCTGTTTTTT. The chain uses TRBV6-5 and TRBJ2-2; 8 nucleotides line up with TRBD1. Losses at the gene ends were 9 bases for V and 3 bases for J; bases not matched to a gene: 9. This CDR3 contains 15 residues. Germline CDR1 MNHEY, CDR2 SVGAGI.

The chain combines TRBV9 with TRBJ2-4, with TRBD1 matching over 7 bases. The CDR3 consists of 15 residues. Germline-derived CDR1 and CDR2 are SGDLS and YYNGEE. V lost 7 bases, J lost 5 bases, and 12 bases stayed unmatched. The CDR3 coding sequence is TGTGCCAGCTCTCATACCGGGACAGTAGAAAACATTCAGTACTTC. Translated: CASSHTGTVENIQYF.

This chain connects TRBV28 to TRBJ1-5; a possible D gene is TRBD1 (5 bases). The CDR3 contains 16 residues. Germline-derived CDR1 and CDR2 are MDHEN and SYDVKM. The germline V and J ends were trimmed by 5 bases and 6 bases, with 20 bases remaining between them. The CDR3 nucleotides read TGTGCCAGCAGTCGCTTCGGAACGACAGTGGCTCAGCCCCAGCATTTT. Translating it yields CASSRFGTTVAQPQHF.

This clone has a handful of counts. The gene calls are TRBV5-3 and TRBJ2-7; a weak D match, TRBD2 (5 bases). TRBV5-3 is treated as an ORF (open reading frame) with a function not yet certain. This CDR3 has 15 amino acids. The ends were cut back, 1 base at V and 2 bases at J, with 13 bases in the middle. In DNA, the CDR3 is TGTGCCAGAAGCTTGCGAGGGCCACCGCCCTACGAGCAGTACTTC. Translating gives CARSLRGPPPYEQYF.

The gene calls are TRBV7-2 and TRBJ2-5, with TRBD2 identical over 10 bases. Germline CDR1 and CDR2: SGHTA and FQGNSA. The length of the CDR3 is 18 residues. Unmatched junction bases numbered 13, after V lost 5 bases and J lost 1 base. The CDR3 coding sequence is TGTGCCAGCAGCCCCCGATCGACTAGCGGGCCGTCCCAAGAGACCCAGTACTTC. Amino acids: CASSPRSTSGPSQETQYF.

The chain employs TRBV15 and TRBJ2-7; 7 bases agree with TRBD2. This CDR3 has 16 residues. The trim removed 3 bases at V and 2 bases at J, leaving 10 bases unmatched. Germline CDR1 LNHNV, CDR2 YYDKDF (reference sequence). CDR3 DNA: TGTGCCACCAGCAGCCCCGTGACGGGGGGTCCCTACGAGCAGTACTTC. This translates into CATSSPVTGGPYEQYF.

The genes are TRBV9 and TRBJ2-5, with a weak D call TRBD2 (6 bases). Trimming cost V 0 bases and J 2 bases, with 11 bases left between them. This CDR3 comprises 15 residues. CDR1 is SGDLS and CDR2 is YYNGEE in the germline V gene. The CDR3 nucleotides read TGTGCCAGCAGCGTAGTGGGGGGACTTCAAGAGACCCAGTACTTC. It codes for CASSVVGGLQETQYF.

In its sample, this clone was seen once. The gene calls are TRBV29-1 and TRBJ2-3; 8 bases are a match to TRBD2. V lost 7 bases, J lost 0 bases, and 12 bases stayed unmatched. The CDR3 loop spans 16 amino acids. Germline V gene sequence: CDR1 SQVTM, CDR2 ANQGSEA. The CDR3 DNA reads as TGCAGCGCCCGAGACGGACTAGCAGCTAGCACAGATACGCAGTATTTT. Translation gives CSARDGLAASTDTQYF.

This clone was detected only a few times. This chain uses TRBV7-9 with TRBJ2-7; D gene unclear. This CDR3 has 14 amino acids. Trimming removed 2 bases from V and 0 bases from J, with 8 bases in between. Germline V gives CDR1 SEHNR, CDR2 FQNEAQ (reference sequence). DNA of the CDR3: TGTGCCAGCAGCTTACGACAAAGCTCCTACGAGCAGTACTTC. Translated: CASSLRQSSYEQYF.

This chain uses TRBV7-9 with TRBJ2-2, with TRBD1 matching over 8 bases. The V gene end was trimmed by 2 bases and the J gene end by 0 bases; junction bases not matched to a gene: 5. This CDR3 is built from 17 residues. Germline V gene sequence: CDR1 SEHNR, CDR2 FQNEAQ (reference sequence). CDR3 sequence reads: CASSLSRQGPNTGELFF. CDR3 sequence (DNA): TGTGCCAGCAGCTTATCTAGACAGGGGCCGAACACCGGGGAGCTGTTTTTT.

The genes are TRBV29-1 and TRBJ2-1, with D perhaps TRBD2 (6 bases). CDR3 length: 14 residues. Per germline, CDR1 SQVTM and CDR2 ANQGSEA. The V and J ends lost 4 bases and 0 bases respectively, with 10 bases between them. The CDR3 protein is CSVGPGSSYNEQFF. The CDR3 bases are TGCAGCGTTGGACCCGGGAGCTCCTACAATGAGCAGTTCTTC.

V is TRBV5-8 and J is TRBJ1-5, with 10 bases identical to TRBD1. J lost 4 bases, V lost 4 bases, and 5 bases had no gene match. The CDR3 has 15 amino acids. The V gene's germline CDR1 is SGHTS and CDR2 YDEGEE. The CDR3: CASSPGTGENQPQHF. CDR3 in DNA: TGTGCCAGCAGCCCCGGGACAGGGGAAAATCAGCCCCAGCATTTT.

The CDR3, as DNA: TGTGCCAGCAGCCTCGTTTACGCGGGGGAGCTGTTTTTT. Amino acid sequence: CASSLVYAGELFF. The chain recombines TRBV7-3 with TRBJ2-2; no reliable D call. The germline gives CDR1 SGHTA, CDR2 FQGTGA. The CDR3 spans 13 residues. The V end lost 5 bases, the J end lost 8 bases, and 12 bases lay between the germline ends.

This chain uses TRBV19 with TRBJ1-6; no clear D gene. The CDR3 is made up of 14 amino acids. Trimming stripped 7 bases from V and 7 bases from J, with 14 bases between. CDR1 LNHDA and CDR2 SQIVND come from the germline V gene (reference sequence). As DNA, the CDR3 is TGTGCCAGTAAGGTCGACACGGTGAATTCACCCCTCCACTTT. It encodes CASKVDTVNSPLHF.

In DNA form, the CDR3 reads TGTGCCAGCTGGACTCGGGGGTCCTACAATGAGCAGTTCTTC. Translation gives CASWTRGSYNEQFF. V and J are TRBV7-9 and TRBJ2-1; tentative D call: TRBD2 (6 bases). V lost 8 bases and J lost 1, with 12 bases in between. The length of the CDR3 is 14 residues. Germline V gene data show CDR1 as SEHNR and CDR2 as FQNEAQ (reference sequence).

The chain couples TRBV19 to TRBJ1-5, with 10 bases matching TRBD1. Trimming took 7 bases from V and 3 from J; bases not matched to a gene: 9. The CDR3 covers 16 residues. CDR1 is LNHDA, CDR2 SQIVND, per germline (reference sequence). CDR3 sequence: CASIRDRGGVNQPQHF. The DNA of the CDR3 is TGTGCCAGTATCCGGGACAGGGGTGGGGTCAATCAGCCCCAGCATTTT.

The genes are TRBV28 and TRBJ1-2, with TRBD1 identical over 7 bases. V lost 6 bases to trimming and J lost 7 bases; unmatched junction nucleotides: 11. The V gene's germline CDR1 is MDHEN and CDR2 SYDVKM. This CDR3 region has 14 residues. CDR3 amino acids: CASRTDRQGGGYTF. The CDR3 nucleotides are TGTGCCAGCAGAACCGACAGACAGGGCGGTGGCTACACCTTC.

This chain links TRBV15 with TRBJ2-6; 8 nucleotides agree with TRBD1. The J segment lost 1 base and the V segment lost 7 bases, leaving 6 bases of the junction unmatched. The CDR3 runs to 16 residues. In germline, CDR1 is LNHNV, CDR2 YYDKDF (reference sequence). CDR3 in amino acids: CATTTGGPSGANVLTF. In nucleotides, the CDR3 is TGTGCCACCACCACAGGGGGTCCGTCTGGGGCCAACGTCCTGACTTTC.

The chain couples TRBV9 to TRBJ2-5; possible D gene TRBD1, 6 bases. With 4 bases removed from V and 5 bases from J, the gap between germline ends came to 21 bases. From germline, CDR1 is SGDLS and CDR2 YYNGEE. The CDR3 sequence is 16 residues long. The DNA of the CDR3 is TGTGCCAGCAGCCCCCAGTCTGGGGGCGGGTCGGAGACCCAGTACTTC. This gives the protein CASSPQSGGGSETQYF.

Concerning this clone: Other nucleotide sequences from this sample produce the same CDR3. The CDR3 nucleotides read TGTGCCAGCAGCTTACTCCCGACAGGGAAGGGAGGCGAGCAGTACTTC. It specifies CASSLLPTGKGGEQYF. The chain couples TRBV7-6 to TRBJ2-7; possible D gene TRBD1, 7 bases. CDR1 SGHVS and CDR2 FNYEAQ come from the germline V gene. Trimming pared 2 bases from V and 6 bases from J, leaving 20 bases between. The CDR3 contains 16 residues.

The chain employs TRBV2 and TRBJ2-5, with 13 bases lining up with TRBD2. The germline gives CDR1 SNHLY, CDR2 FYNNEI. V was pared by 6 bases and J by 1 base, with 2 bases of the junction left unmatched. The CDR3 has 15 residues. The CDR3 is CASSGTSGIQETQYF. The CDR3 bases are TGTGCCAGCAGCGGGACTAGCGGGATCCAAGAGACCCAGTACTTC.

V gene TRBV7-6 combines with J gene TRBJ1-3; D is ambiguous. The V and J ends lost 0 bases and 0 bases respectively, with 3 bases between them. The V gene's germline CDR1 is SGHVS and CDR2 FNYEAQ. The CDR3 covers 14 residues. The DNA of the CDR3 is TGTGCCAGCAGCTTAGCCCACTCTGGAAACACCATATATTTT. This gives the protein CASSLAHSGNTIYF.

V and J are TRBV25-1 and TRBJ1-1; no firm D call. There are 13 residues in the CDR3. CDR1 and CDR2 from the germline V gene are MGHDK and SYGVNS. V lost 5 bases and J lost 2, with 9 bases in between. CDR3 sequence (DNA): TGTGCCAGCAGTTCAGTTTTAAACACTGAAGCTTTCTTT. Translated, it gives CASSSVLNTEAFF.

CDR3 coding DNA: TGTGCCACCAGCAGAGATTTATGGACTAGCGGGAGGGTGCCCTCCTACGAGCAGTACTTC. Translation: CATSRDLWTSGRVPSYEQYF. The chain carries TRBV15 and TRBJ2-7, with 15 bases lining up with TRBD2. CDR3 length: 20 residues. Germline V lookup: CDR1 LNHNV, CDR2 YYDKDF (reference sequence). After removal of 0 bases from V and 0 bases from J, the junction contained 9 bases not matched to a gene.